These T cell receptor beta chains were read from a single sample in a study of cytomegalovirus exposure and HLA in healthy donors. Profiled with immunoSEQ multiplex PCR; TCRdb holds only in-frame clones, not every one. Among about 130,000 clones listed, around 70% were seen once. Sequencing was done on a sample of PBMCs. The receptors were gathered from a man aged 35-49 years in good health and CMV-seropositive. The CDR3 runs from the conserved cysteine through the conserved F or W. The order of the fields is clone size, V gene, J gene, D gene, CDR3 protein, CDR3 DNA. The D gene is left open where the match is weak. Some rows have no size entry. The others give once, few or many, or a class for an expanded clone.

NA	TRBV4-2	TRBJ1-5	NA	CASSQVSGFNQPQHF	TGTGCCAGCAGCCAAGTTTCAGGGTTTAATCAGCCCCAGCATTTT
NA	TRBV28	TRBJ2-5	TRBD2	CASSPVGLAGDRTQYF	TGTGCCAGCAGCCCAGTAGGACTAGCGGGAGATCGGACCCAGTACTTC
NA	TRBV11-2	TRBJ2-5	TRBD1	CASSGQGALWSETQYF	TGTGCCAGCAGCGGACAGGGGGCGTTGTGGTCAGAGACCCAGTACTTC
NA	TRBV29-1	TRBJ1-2	NA	CSVEPTLNYGYTF	TGCAGCGTTGAACCGACACTCAACTATGGCTACACCTTC
NA	TRBV11-3	TRBJ2-1	TRBD2	CASSLEVAGGWNEQFF	TGTGCCAGCAGCTTAGAGGTAGCGGGGGGTTGGAATGAGCAGTTCTTC
few	TRBV21-1	TRBJ1-5	NA	CASSKERTGADQPQHF	TGTGCCAGCAGCAAAGAACGGACAGGGGCTGATCAGCCCCAGCATTTT
NA	TRBV7-9	TRBJ2-7	NA	CASSSDSFSYEQYF	TGTGCCAGCAGCTCCGACAGTTTCTCCTACGAGCAGTACTTC
few	TRBV7-7	TRBJ2-1	TRBD1	CASSLEGRGFNEQFF	TGTGCTAGCAGCTTAGAGGGCAGGGGGTTCAATGAGCAGTTCTTC
NA	TRBV15	TRBJ1-2	NA	CATSRDGTTNGYTF	TGTGCCACCAGCAGAGATGGGACAACAAATGGCTACACCTTC
NA	TRBV13	TRBJ2-5	TRBD1	CASSLGGGRPQETQYF	TGTGCCAGCAGCTTAGGAGGGGGCCGACCCCAAGAGACCCAGTACTTC
NA	TRBV5-4	TRBJ1-1	NA	CASSDGGLTEAFF	TGTGCCAGCAGCGACGGGGGATTGACTGAAGCTTTCTTT
NA	TRBV5-1	TRBJ2-2	NA	CASQPGAANTGELFF	TGCGCCAGCCAACCTGGGGCAGCGAACACCGGGGAGCTGTTTTTT
NA	TRBV18	TRBJ2-2	TRBD2	CASPGTSGRSTGELFF	TGTGCCAGCCCAGGGACTAGCGGGAGGAGTACCGGGGAGCTGTTTTTT
NA	TRBV4-3	TRBJ2-2	NA	CASSQAPGLQETGELFF	TGCGCCAGCAGCCAAGCTCCGGGACTCCAGGAAACCGGGGAGCTGTTTTTT
NA	TRBV29-1	TRBJ1-1	TRBD1	CSVAPGTGGTEAFF	TGCAGCGTGGCCCCCGGGACAGGGGGCACTGAAGCTTTCTTT